This TCR beta chain was obtained from a study of blood T cells in healthy people across ages. As to this clonotype: Its antigen is unknown.

Study-wide results and limits: Estimated diversity, derived from one million T cells, was regarded as an underestimate. Since the PBMCs were unsorted, naive and antigen-experienced cells could not be conclusively compared.

Sample-barcoded 5' priming and a J-beta primer mix drove a second PCR of roughly 7 to 11 cycles. Paired-end reads containing CDR3 totaled no fewer than 3 million for each sample. One entry per CDR3 protein, called by TCRdb with MiXCR from the 5' RACE reads. The data hold approximately 800,000 distinct CDR3 sequences, with approximately 65% observed a single time. The V gene lost 0 bases and the J gene lost 6 bases, with 5 bases spanning the gap. CDR3 size: 11 residues. Germline loops: CDR1 GTSNPN, CDR2 SVGIG (reference sequence). This TCR derives from a man aged 25 to 40 in good health. The chain joins TRBV30 to TRBJ1-2; D gene unclear. The sample taken for sequencing was blood. In DNA, the CDR3 is TGTGCCTGGAGTGTCGCGGATGGCTACACCTTC. It codes for CAWSVADGYTF.